The T cell receptor beta chain under discussion was sequenced for a study of HIV-infected patients and healthy controls. The study, taken as a whole, reports: Significantly higher mean Gini indices appeared in HIV-infected repertoires, possibly reflecting oligoclonality.

cDNA was made from around 0.45 ug RNA using alpha and beta constant primers. Alpha and beta chain libraries were made separately by chain-specific third strand synthesis with multiplexing indices. TCRdb reanalysed the 5' RACE reads using MiXCR and keeps one entry per CDR3 protein. This table holds around 19,000 distinct CDR3 sequences, almost 9% found once. The CDR3 consists of 14 residues. V lost 3 bases, J lost 0 bases, and 8 bases lay in between. Per germline, CDR1 SGHTA and CDR2 FQGNSA. On this clonotype: Its target is not known.

The repertoire came from unfractionated whole blood and reflected all unsorted peripheral T cells. The receptor was isolated from an adult in good health. The sequencing sample was made of blood. The chain joins TRBV7-2 to TRBJ2-5; TRBD2 is a possible D gene (6 bases). In DNA, the CDR3 is TGTGCCAGCAGCTTCCGGGGGTACCAAGAGACCCAGTACTTC. Protein sequence: CASSFRGYQETQYF.